The 19 T cell receptor beta chains in this list originate from one sample, sequenced in a study of blood T cell repertoires in COVID-19. Sequenced by immunoSEQ multiplex PCR; TCRdb stores in-frame clones only, minus some. The sample holds about 64,000 clones, approximately 80% seen once. The sequenced sample was peripheral blood. These receptors were obtained from an elderly man with acute or convalescent COVID-19.

The chain combines TRBV30 with TRBJ1-1; D gene uncertain. There are 12 residues in the CDR3. CDR1 and CDR2 from the germline V gene are GTSNPN and SVGIG (reference sequence). The V end was cut by 2 bases, the J end by 11 bases, with 15 bases between. The CDR3 sequence: CAWSQALVTAFF. The DNA of the CDR3 is TGTGCCTGGAGTCAGGCGTTAGTTACTGCTTTCTTT.

The rearrangement links TRBV2 to TRBJ1-2; D unclear. Trimming pared 1 base from V and 7 bases from J, leaving 13 bases between. The CDR3 contains 14 residues. Germline assignment: CDR1 SNHLY and CDR2 FYNNEI. The CDR3 sequence: CASSEGSGRGGYTF. CDR3 coding DNA: TGTGCCAGCAGTGAAGGTTCCGGAAGAGGTGGCTACACCTTC.

The V and J genes are TRBV7-2 and TRBJ2-1, with a weak D call TRBD2 (7 bases). The CDR3 sequence is 15 residues long. The germline CDR1 and CDR2 sequences are SGHTA and FQGNSA. The V end was cut by 5 bases, the J end by 5 bases, with 16 bases between. The CDR3 here is CASSPWAGADNEQFF. CDR3 sequence (DNA): TGTGCCAGCAGCCCCTGGGCGGGGGCTGACAATGAGCAGTTCTTC.

Only one count was recorded for this clone. V is TRBV19 and J is TRBJ2-5, with a tentative D call TRBD1 (5 bases). Trimming cost V 8 bases and J 1 base, with 11 bases left between them. The CDR3 runs 13 residues. Germline V gives CDR1 LNHDA, CDR2 SQIVND (reference sequence). CDR3 region: CASRRGVQETQYF. The CDR3 nucleotides are TGTGCCAGTCGAAGGGGCGTCCAAGAGACCCAGTACTTC.

This clone has only one observation. J is TRBJ2-5 and V is TRBV2, with 7 bases matching TRBD2. The germline gives CDR1 SNHLY, CDR2 FYNNEI. The CDR3 consists of 14 residues. V lost 6 bases and J lost 0; bases outside the gene matches: 4. CDR3 loop: CASRGTTHQETQYF. CDR3 in DNA: TGTGCCAGCAGGGGGACTACGCACCAAGAGACCCAGTACTTC.

The CDR3 nucleotides are TGTGCCAGCAGCTTAACCGGACAGCAGAACACTGAAGCTTTCTTT. Translated: CASSLTGQQNTEAFF. V gene TRBV6-6 combines with J gene TRBJ1-1, with D perhaps TRBD1 (6 bases). The CDR3 extends over 15 amino acids. Germline CDR1 and CDR2: MNHNY and SVGAGI (reference sequence). Trimming pared 6 bases from V and 1 base from J, leaving 15 bases between.

The table lists this clone with a few counts. The chain joins TRBV2 to TRBJ2-4; 14 nucleotides line up with TRBD2. The germline CDR1 and CDR2 sequences are SNHLY and FYNNEI. This CDR3 spans 17 amino acids. Germline trimming cut 2 bases from V and 11 bases from J; bases unmatched to any gene: 11. The DNA of the CDR3 is TGTGCCAGCAGTGAACGGGGAAGGACTAGCGGGGGGCATTTTCAGTACTTC. Its protein is CASSERGRTSGGHFQYF.

The table lists this clone with a few counts. The gene calls are TRBV7-9 and TRBJ2-7; 10 bases match TRBD1. V was clipped by 6 bases and J by 5 bases; unmatched bases: 10. The CDR3 extends over 15 amino acids. Looked up from germline, CDR1 is SEHNR and CDR2 is FQNEAQ (reference sequence). CDR3 loop: CASSSPGQGTHEQYF. Written as DNA, the CDR3 is TGTGCCAGCAGTTCGCCGGGACAGGGGACCCACGAGCAGTACTTC.

This clone showed up many times. The chain joins TRBV25-1 to TRBJ1-3, with 7 nucleotides matching TRBD1. CDR1 is MGHDK and CDR2 is SYGVNS in the germline V gene. The CDR3 consists of 16 residues. The trim removed 3 bases at V and 3 bases at J, leaving 8 bases unmatched. The CDR3 nucleotides are TGTGCCAGCAGTGACGCCGACAGGGCCGGTGGAAACACCATATATTTT. Translation: CASSDADRAGGNTIYF.

V and J are TRBV29-1 and TRBJ2-1; D gene ambiguous. Trimming shortened V by 4 bases and J by 8 bases, and 3 bases separated the two germline ends. Germline assignment: CDR1 SQVTM and CDR2 ANQGSEA. The CDR3 length is 9 residues. The CDR3: CSVADEQFF. CDR3 nucleotides: TGCAGCGTTGCGGATGAGCAGTTCTTC.

J is TRBJ2-2 and V is TRBV15; possible D gene TRBD1, 6 bases. The CDR3 sequence is 16 residues long. Germline CDR1 LNHNV, CDR2 YYDKDF (reference sequence). V was clipped by 3 bases and J by 5 bases, with 16 bases between them. The CDR3 DNA reads TGTGCCACCAGCAGGCCCCCAGGGGTTGGGACCGGGGAGCTGTTTTTT. Translated, it gives CATSRPPGVGTGELFF.

The gene calls are TRBV3-1 (or the pseudogene TRBV3-2) and TRBJ1-3; D gene uncertain. Germline V gene lookup returns CDR1 LGHDT and CDR2 YNNKEL (reference sequence). The CDR3 runs to 14 residues. V lost 4 bases and J 0 bases, leaving 7 bases between the germline ends. The CDR3 nucleotides are TGTGCCAGCAGCCTACAGAGCTCTGGAAACACCATATATTTT. Amino acid sequence: CASSLQSSGNTIYF.

The V and J genes are TRBV27 and TRBJ2-7, with 7 bases identical to TRBD1. Unmatched junction bases numbered 5, after V lost 5 bases and J lost 1 base. The CDR3 consists of 14 residues. Germline V lookup: CDR1 MNHEY, CDR2 SMNVEV (reference sequence). For the CDR3, the DNA is TGTGCCAGCAGTCGAGCAGGGGGATCCTACGAGCAGTACTTC. It codes for CASSRAGGSYEQYF.

The chain recombines TRBV5-1 with TRBJ2-7; 8 positions match TRBD2. V trimming: 4 bases; J trimming: 2 bases; junction bases outside the gene matches: 11. CDR3 length: 16 amino acids. Germline V gene lookup returns CDR1 SGHRS and CDR2 YFSETQ. The CDR3 DNA follows: TGCGCCAGCAGCCCCAATACCCGGGGGGGGACCTACGAGCAGTACTTC. Its protein is CASSPNTRGGTYEQYF.

The chain links TRBV7-8 to TRBJ2-3; D might be TRBD2 (5 bases). Trimming stripped 2 bases from V and 2 bases from J, with 11 bases between. This CDR3 spans 15 amino acids. Germline CDR1 and CDR2: SGHVS and FQNEAQ. CDR3 sequence reads: CASSLRARDTDTQYF. In DNA, the CDR3 is TGTGCCAGCAGCTTACGGGCCCGGGACACAGATACGCAGTATTTT.

The chain links TRBV7-9 to TRBJ1-5, with D possibly TRBD1 on 6 matching bases. Germline-derived CDR1 and CDR2 are SEHNR and FQNEAQ (reference sequence). Trimming pared 5 bases from V and 5 bases from J, leaving 10 bases between. The CDR3 consists of 13 residues. CDR3 sequence: CASSQGGDQPQHF. CDR3 sequence (DNA): TGTGCCAGCAGCCAAGGGGGGGATCAGCCCCAGCATTTT.

This chain uses TRBV14 with TRBJ1-1; D unclear. Germline-derived CDR1 and CDR2 are SGHDN and FVKESK. The CDR3 totals 13 residues. Trimming took 2 bases from V and 7 from J, leaving 11 bases between them. The CDR3 here is CASSQRNEGEAFF. Here the CDR3 DNA reads TGTGCCAGCAGCCAAAGGAATGAGGGTGAAGCTTTCTTT.

The chain recombines TRBV12-3 or TRBV12-4 with TRBJ2-1; D is ambiguous. V lost 6 bases, J lost 9 bases, and 12 bases lay in between. This CDR3 has 12 residues. The CDR3 DNA is TGTGCCAGCAGCCCTGGCGGCGGTGAGCAGTTCTTC. This codes for CASSPGGGEQFF.

The chain has TRBV7-6 and TRBJ2-2; 8 bases are a match to TRBD2. From germline, CDR1 is SGHVS and CDR2 FNYEAQ. This CDR3 contains 16 residues. Trimming removed 2 bases from V and 7 bases from J; junction bases left unmatched: 9. CDR3 in amino acids: CASSLNPGGEGGELFF. DNA of the CDR3: TGTGCCAGCAGCTTAAACCCCGGGGGGGAAGGCGGGGAGCTGTTTTTT.